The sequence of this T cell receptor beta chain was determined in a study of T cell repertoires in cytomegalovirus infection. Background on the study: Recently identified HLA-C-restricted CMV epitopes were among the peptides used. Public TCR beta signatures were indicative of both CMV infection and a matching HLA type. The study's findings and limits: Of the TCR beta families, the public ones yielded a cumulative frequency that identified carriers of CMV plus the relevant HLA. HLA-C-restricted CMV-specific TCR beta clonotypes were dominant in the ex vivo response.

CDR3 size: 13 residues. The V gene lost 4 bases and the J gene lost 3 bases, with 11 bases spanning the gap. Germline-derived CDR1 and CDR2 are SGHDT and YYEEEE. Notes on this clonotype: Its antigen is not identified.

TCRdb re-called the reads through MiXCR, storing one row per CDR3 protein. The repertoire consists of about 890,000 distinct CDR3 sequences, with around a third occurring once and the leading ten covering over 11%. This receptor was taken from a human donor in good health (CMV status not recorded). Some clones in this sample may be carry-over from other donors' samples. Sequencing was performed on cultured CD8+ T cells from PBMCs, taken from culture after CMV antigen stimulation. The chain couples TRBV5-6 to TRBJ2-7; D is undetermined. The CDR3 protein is CASSVKDGYEQYF. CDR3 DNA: TGTGCCAGCAGCGTGAAGGACGGCTACGAGCAGTACTTC.